The rows below give T cell receptor beta chains drawn from one sample of a study of cytomegalovirus exposure and HLA in healthy donors. The repertoire was sequenced with immunoSEQ multiplex PCR; TCRdb's copy has only in-frame clones and lacks some. Among 79,000 or so clones, under 85% were seen once, and the ten largest hold around 21%. Sequencing was performed on PBMCs. These receptors originate from a middle-aged woman in good health and CMV-seropositive. Each CDR3 is given with its conserved first and last residue. D genes are given only for firm matches. Expanded clones are given a class, and other clones once, few, many or no size at all.

j_call v_call d_call clone_size cdr3_aa cdr3_nt
TRBJ1-1 TRBV7-6 - - CASSLGEGTEAFF TGTGCCAGCAGCTTAGGCGAGGGCACTGAAGCTTTCTTT
TRBJ2-1 TRBV27 TRBD1 - CASRPQGDLYNEQFF TGTGCCAGCAGACCTCAGGGGGACCTCTACAATGAGCAGTTCTTC
TRBJ1-4 TRBV5-6 - - CASSLDSAGGLWDEKLFF TGTGCCAGCAGCTTGGATTCAGCAGGAGGTCTATGGGATGAAAAACTGTTTTTT
TRBJ2-3 TRBV5-5 TRBD1 - CASSLTGSTDTQYF TGTGCCAGCAGCCTGACAGGGAGCACAGATACGCAGTATTTT
TRBJ1-2 TRBV2 - - CASSRTGTLYGYTF TGTGCCAGCAGCCGTACGGGAACCCTCTATGGCTACACCTTC
TRBJ1-5 TRBV30 - few CAWSAEFNRPQHF TGTGCCTGGAGTGCAGAATTCAATCGGCCCCAGCATTTT
TRBJ2-1 TRBV18 TRBD1 - CASSLATGSSYNEQFF TGTGCCAGCTCACTCGCGACAGGGAGCTCCTACAATGAGCAGTTCTTC
TRBJ2-7 TRBV2 - once CASSERSGGYEQYF TGTGCCAGCAGTGAAAGAAGCGGTGGATACGAGCAGTACTTC
TRBJ2-1 TRBV9 TRBD2 - CASSVEGGSSYNEQFF TGTGCCAGCAGCGTAGAGGGCGGGAGCTCCTACAATGAGCAGTTCTTC
TRBJ1-1 TRBV5-6 - - CASSLRGTEAFF TGTGCCAGCAGCTTACGGGGCACTGAAGCTTTCTTT
TRBJ2-7 TRBV6-6 TRBD2 once CASSYSGLAGESAQYF TGTGCCAGCAGTTACTCGGGACTAGCGGGAGAAAGCGCGCAGTACTTC
TRBJ1-2 TRBV5-4 - - CASSLGLDGYTF TGTGCCAGCAGCTTGGGACTCGACGGCTACACCTTC
TRBJ1-5 TRBV10-3 TRBD1 - CAISETGTGHNQPQHF TGTGCCATCAGTGAGACTGGGACAGGGCACAATCAGCCCCAGCATTTT
TRBJ2-7 TRBV28 TRBD2 - CASSPTTGFASAGDEQYF TGTGCCAGCAGCCCAACGACGGGGTTCGCATCTGCGGGAGACGAGCAGTACTTC
TRBJ1-1 TRBV7-9 TRBD1 few CASSPRTGLGGTEAFF TGTGCCAGCAGCCCACGGACAGGGTTGGGGGGTACTGAAGCTTTCTTT
TRBJ1-5 TRBV6-1 - few CASRIGTLNQPQHF TGTGCCAGCAGAATCGGGACACTCAATCAGCCCCAGCATTTT
TRBJ1-6 TRBV5-1 - - CASSGTGSSPLHF TGCGCCAGCAGCGGTACAGGGAGTTCCCCCCTCCACTTT
TRBJ2-1 TRBV2 TRBD1 - CASRGTGDNEQFF TGTGCCAGCAGGGGGACAGGGGACAATGAGCAGTTCTTC
TRBJ1-1 TRBV28 - - CASSLGRAGAGGPEAFF TGTGCCAGCAGTTTAGGCAGGGCGGGGGCTGGAGGACCTGAAGCTTTCTTT
TRBJ2-5 TRBV9 TRBD2 once CASSVQSSGSETQYF TGTGCCAGCAGCGTACAAAGTAGCGGGAGTGAGACCCAGTACTTC
TRBJ2-1 TRBV29-1 - - CSVAFGGRREQFF TGCAGCGTTGCTTTCGGGGGGCGGCGTGAGCAGTTCTTC
TRBJ2-7 TRBV7-3 - - CASSPQAGPSYEQYF TGTGCCAGCAGCCCTCAAGCGGGTCCCTCCTACGAGCAGTACTTC
TRBJ2-1 TRBV7-9 - - CASTRDGGGRYNEQFF TGTGCCAGCACCCGAGATGGTGGCGGCCGATACAATGAGCAGTTCTTC
TRBJ1-1 TRBV4-1 - - CASSPYSLMNTEAFF TGCGCCAGCAGCCCCTACAGCCTCATGAACACTGAAGCTTTCTTT
TRBJ1-1 TRBV5-6 - few CASSGSRVLNTEAFF TGTGCCAGCAGCGGGAGCCGGGTCTTGAACACTGAAGCTTTCTTT
TRBJ1-2 TRBV5-4 TRBD1 - CASNDGTGYGYTF TGTGCCAGCAACGACGGGACAGGGTATGGCTACACCTTC
TRBJ2-7 TRBV28 TRBD1 - CASSLTGALGYEQYF TGTGCCAGCAGTTTAACAGGGGCGCTGGGCTACGAGCAGTACTTC
TRBJ1-5 TRBV5-6 TRBD1 few CASSSDRSNQPQHF TGTGCCAGCAGCTCGGACAGGTCCAATCAGCCCCAGCATTTT
TRBJ1-4 TRBV6-5 TRBD1 - CASSYDRGNEKLFF TGTGCCAGCAGTTACGACAGGGGGAATGAAAAACTGTTTTTT
TRBJ2-1 TRBV6-5 TRBD2 - CASSYLGLADYNEQFF TGTGCCAGCAGTTACTTAGGACTAGCAGACTACAATGAGCAGTTCTTC
TRBJ2-1 TRBV15 TRBD2 - CATSRGLAGNEQFF TGTGCCACCAGCAGGGGACTAGCGGGAAATGAGCAGTTCTTC
TRBJ2-7 TRBV30 - - CAWRGSSSYEQYF TGTGCCTGGCGGGGTTCGAGCTCCTACGAGCAGTACTTC
TRBJ2-7 TRBV5-1 TRBD1 - CASSLEGTGVHEQYF TGCGCCAGCAGCTTGGAAGGGACAGGGGTCCACGAGCAGTACTTC
TRBJ2-7 TRBV6-5 - - CASRSGSLYEQYF TGTGCCAGCAGGTCGGGGTCCCTCTACGAGCAGTACTTC
TRBJ1-4 TRBV18 TRBD1 - CASGRDSGEKLFF TGTGCCAGCGGCCGGGACAGCGGAGAAAAACTGTTTTTT
TRBJ2-1 TRBV9 TRBD2 - CASSVQPPGTSVNNEQFF TGTGCCAGCAGCGTACAACCCCCGGGGACTAGCGTCAACAATGAGCAGTTCTTC
TRBJ2-7 TRBV15 - - CATSRTANYEQYF TGTGCCACCAGCAGGACAGCTAACTACGAGCAGTACTTC
TRBJ2-7 TRBV5-1 TRBD2 - CASSLSGGATYEQYF TGCGCCAGCAGCTTGTCCGGGGGGGCTACCTACGAGCAGTACTTC
TRBJ2-7 TRBV15 - - CATSRDQGNYEQYF TGTGCCACCAGCAGAGATCAGGGAAATTACGAGCAGTACTTC
TRBJ2-7 TRBV7-7 TRBD2 - CASSLAPRTSGKTYEQYF TGTGCCAGCAGCTTAGCCCCCCGGACTAGCGGGAAAACCTACGAGCAGTACTTC
TRBJ1-2 TRBV15 TRBD1 - CATSRRGGGRGYTF TGTGCCACCAGCAGGCGAGGGGGCGGGCGCGGCTACACCTTC
TRBJ2-3 TRBV29-1 - few CSVAVGPNTDTQYF TGCAGCGTTGCAGTGGGCCCTAACACAGATACGCAGTATTTT
TRBJ2-3 TRBV2 TRBD2 - CASSVEAGGITDTQYF TGTGCCAGCAGTGTGGAAGCGGGGGGCATCACAGATACGCAGTATTTT
TRBJ1-1 TRBV14 - - CASSQDRRRVAFF TGTGCCAGCAGCCAAGATCGACGGAGGGTGGCTTTCTTT
TRBJ1-2 TRBV28 - - CASSLLGSYGYTF TGTGCCAGCAGTCTCCTGGGCAGCTATGGCTACACCTTC
TRBJ2-7 TRBV5-1 - - CASRAPRGLSWDEQYF TGCGCCAGCCGAGCCCCTAGAGGGTTGAGTTGGGACGAGCAGTACTTC
TRBJ1-2 TRBV30 TRBD1 - CAWSGPRRTGGPGGYTF TGTGCCTGGAGTGGACCCCGTCGGACAGGGGGCCCTGGTGGCTACACCTTC
TRBJ1-3 TRBV30 TRBD1 - CAGYRGSGNTIYF TGTGCCGGTTACAGGGGCTCTGGAAACACCATATATTTT
TRBJ1-6 TRBV6-5 TRBD1 - CASRDRGPNSPLHF TGTGCCAGCCGGGACAGGGGTCCCAATTCACCCCTCCACTTT
TRBJ1-2 TRBV19 TRBD1 - CASSQTGGHYGYTF TGTGCCAGTAGCCAGACAGGGGGTCACTATGGCTACACCTTC
TRBJ2-5 TRBV7-8 TRBD2 - CASSIRGGGETQYF TGTGCCAGCAGCATTCGGGGGGGCGGAGAGACCCAGTACTTC
TRBJ1-6 TRBV5-1 TRBD1 - CASSTGQINSPLHF TGCGCCAGCAGCACGGGACAGATTAATTCACCCCTCCACTTT
TRBJ1-5 TRBV7-8 TRBD1 once CASSPSRTGDQPQHF TGTGCCAGCAGCCCCTCTAGGACAGGAGACCAGCCCCAGCATTTT
TRBJ1-2 TRBV18 - - CASSPPESQFGGPNYGYTF TGTGCCAGCTCACCACCGGAGTCTCAATTCGGGGGGCCGAACTATGGCTACACCTTC